This T cell receptor beta chain is drawn from a study of neoadjuvant anti-PD-1 for oral cavity cancer. Across the whole study: Nivolumab at 3 mg/kg was mostly given biweekly, three to four doses, pre-surgery.

PBMCs were not maintained or expanded in culture before analysis. Six replicates per PBMC sample, mostly from roughly 450 ng of genomic DNA. The protocol was immunoSEQ multiplex PCR, while the TCRdb copy is restricted to in-frame clones and leaves out a portion. The table records 70,000 to 95,000 clones, 84% of them present only once. The V and J ends lost 2 bases and 4 bases, in that order; junction bases with no gene match: 6. This CDR3 comprises 15 residues. Germline V gives CDR1 GTSNPN, CDR2 SVGIG (reference sequence). The V call is TRBV30, the J call TRBJ2-2; 8 bases are shared with TRBD1. This TCR derives from a person between 40 and 80 years old with oral cavity squamous cell carcinoma. The sequencing here drew on PBMCs, taken before nivolumab (anti-PD-1) treatment. The CDR3 protein is CAWSSQGAGTGELFF. The DNA of the CDR3 is TGTGCCTGGAGTTCCCAGGGGGCAGGCACCGGGGAGCTGTTTTTT.